This T cell receptor beta chain was found in a study of blood T cells in healthy people across ages. Points from the study as a whole: Higher diversity, along with more naive CD4+ cells, distinguished long-lived donors from aged donors.

PCR was performed a second time for about 7 to 11 cycles using a sample-barcoded 5' primer and a J-beta primer mix. Via MiXCR, TCRdb re-called the 5' RACE reads, giving one row per CDR3 protein. The sample contains some 760,000 distinct CDR3 sequences, around 25% of which appear only once. Between the trimmed V and J ends, which lost 5 bases and 5 bases, there was a span of 13 bases. The CDR3 covers 14 residues. CDR1 is MDHEN and CDR2 is SYDVKM in the germline V gene. This clonotype turned up a few times. Its antigen remains unidentified. The same sample was also used in a study of T cells of mothers and their children. Per that study: Over 8 million TCR beta CDR3 reads were obtained from each mother, and around 2.8 million from each child. Within related and unrelated pairs, thymic selection shapes TCR recombination output in a similar way.

The chain is built from TRBV28 and TRBJ2-1; D might be TRBD1 or TRBD2, each matching 5 bases. The sequenced sample was blood. This receptor was identified in a boy aged 10-17 years in good health. This CDR3 is CASSSSGRDNEQFF. As DNA, the CDR3 is TGTGCCAGCAGTAGCTCAGGGAGAGACAATGAGCAGTTCTTC.